This T cell receptor (beta chain) stems from a study of neurological immune-mediated disorders. The V and J ends lost 2 bases and 2 bases respectively, with 10 bases between them. The germline V gene has CDR1 ENHRY and CDR2 SYGVKD. The CDR3 loop spans 14 amino acids. TCRdb ran MiXCR on the 5' RACE reads and lists one entry per CDR3 protein. The sample has about 16,000 distinct CDR3 sequences, around 15% seen once. This clonotype was seen at least ten times. The chain uses TRBV10-3 and TRBJ2-7; D call uncertain. This receptor was taken from a man aged 55 to 70 with HTLV-1-associated myelopathy (HAM/TSP). The specimen sequenced was PBMCs. CDR3 nucleotides: TGTGCCATCAGTGAGGGGTCAGGACCCTACGAGCAGTACTTC. Encoded protein: CAISEGSGPYEQYF.